The next 32 T cell receptor beta chains were all read from a single sample in a study of technical replicates of blood from a few donors. The method was immunoSEQ multiplex PCR; TCRdb's version includes in-frame clones alone and lacks a portion of them. The sample yields tens of thousands of clones, 85% to 95% seen once. Sequenced material: PBMCs. Receptors were obtained from a human donor in good health. Some clones in this sample may be carry-over from other donors' samples.

J is TRBJ2-7 and V is TRBV29-1; 7 positions agree with TRBD1. The germline V gene encodes CDR1 SQVTM and CDR2 ANQGSEA. The length of the CDR3 is 15 residues. With V trimmed by 3 bases and J by 2 bases, 10 bases remained unmatched. CDR3 coding DNA: TGCAGCGTTGATTGGACGTCGGGACAGACCTACGAGCAGTACTTC. Translation: CSVDWTSGQTYEQYF.

The chain links TRBV9 to TRBJ2-1, with TRBD1 identical over 11 bases. The CDR3 has 16 residues. Germline V gene lookup returns CDR1 SGDLS and CDR2 YYNGEE. V lost 4 bases, J lost 5 bases, and 8 bases stayed unmatched. CDR3 residues: CASSSRRGQGDNEQFF. The CDR3, as DNA: TGTGCCAGCAGCTCCCGAAGGGGACAGGGGGACAATGAGCAGTTCTTC. Full variable domain (missing parts from reference TRBV9 and TRBJ2-1): DSGVTQTPKHLITATGQRVTLRCSPRSGDLSVYWYQQSLDQGLQFLIQYYNGEERAKGNILERFSAQQFPDLHSELNLSSLELGDSALYFCASSSRRGQGDNEQFFGPGTRLTVL.

J is TRBJ1-2 and V is TRBV14; TRBD1 is a possible D gene (5 bases). The CDR3 runs to 17 residues. V was clipped by 0 bases and J by 7 bases, with 21 bases between them. CDR1 is SGHDN, CDR2 FVKESK, per germline. As DNA, the CDR3 is TGTGCCAGCAGCCAAGAAGGGGACTGGGGGGATTGGAGTGGCTACACCTTC. Translating gives CASSQEGDWGDWSGYTF.

This clone was observed once. The rearrangement uses TRBV5-8 and TRBJ2-1, with 11 bases lining up with TRBD2. The CDR3 loop spans 17 amino acids. Germline trimming cut 3 bases from V and 8 bases from J; bases unmatched to any gene: 13. Germline assignment: CDR1 SGHTS and CDR2 YDEGEE. CDR3 region: CASSSGGTSGSTHEQFF. The CDR3 DNA sequence: TGTGCCAGCAGCTCTGGGGGCACTAGCGGGAGTACCCATGAGCAGTTCTTC.

V gene TRBV7-9 combines with J gene TRBJ1-1; D is uncertain. CDR3 length: 14 amino acids. Trimming shortened V by 5 bases and J by 0 bases, and 10 bases separated the two germline ends. Germline CDR1 is SEHNR and CDR2 is FQNEAQ (reference sequence). This CDR3 reads CASSPSPVNTEAFF. For the CDR3, the DNA is TGTGCCAGCAGCCCTAGTCCGGTGAACACTGAAGCTTTCTTT. The entire variable domain, with the rest obtained from reference TRBV7-9 and TRBJ1-1, is as follows: DTGVSQNPRHKITKRGQNVTFRCDPISEHNRLYWYRQTLGQGPEFLTYFQNEAQLEKSRLLSDRFSAERPKGSFSTLEIQRTEQGDSAMYLCASSPSPVNTEAFFGQGTRLTVV.

V and J are TRBV27 and TRBJ2-1, with TRBD2 matching 9 bases. The V gene end was trimmed by 2 bases and the J gene end by 6 bases; junction bases not matched to a gene: 2. CDR1 is MNHEY and CDR2 is SMNVEV in the germline V gene (reference sequence). CDR3 length equals 14 residues. CDR3 in amino acids: CASSLAGGANEQFF. The CDR3, as DNA: TGTGCCAGCAGTTTAGCGGGAGGGGCCAATGAGCAGTTCTTC.

V gene TRBV7-8 combines with J gene TRBJ1-6, with D perhaps TRBD1 (6 bases). Trimming stripped 1 base from V and 5 bases from J, with 12 bases between. The CDR3 sequence is 16 residues long. Germline assignment: CDR1 SGHVS and CDR2 FQNEAQ. CDR3 bases: TGTGCCAGCAGCTTAGTCGGGGGGCCCAATAATTCACCCCTCCACTTT. This codes for CASSLVGGPNNSPLHF.

This chain joins TRBV4-1 and TRBJ2-1; TRBD2 might be the D (6 bases). This CDR3 spans 16 amino acids. Looked up from germline, CDR1 is MGHRA and CDR2 is YSYEKL. Between the trimmed V and J ends, which lost 0 bases and 2 bases, there was a span of 11 bases. DNA for the CDR3: TGCGCCAGCAGCCAAGATCCGGGGAGGACCTACAATGAGCAGTTCTTC. Translation gives CASSQDPGRTYNEQFF.

CDR3 in DNA: TGCGCCAGCAGCCTTGGACAGGGGTACGAGCAGTACTTC. As protein: CASSLGQGYEQYF. The chain uses TRBV4-1 and TRBJ2-7, with 9 positions matching TRBD1. The CDR3 is 13 amino acids. CDR1 is MGHRA, CDR2 YSYEKL, per germline. The V segment lost 4 bases and the J segment 4 bases; nucleotides outside the gene matches: 2.

V usage is TRBV4-1 and J usage is TRBJ2-7; a possible D gene is TRBD2 (5 bases). Germline V gene data show CDR1 as MGHRA and CDR2 as YSYEKL. CDR3 length: 13 residues. V lost 4 bases to trimming and J lost 6 bases, with 13 bases between them. The CDR3 loop reads CASSLGLSSEQYF. As DNA, the CDR3 is TGCGCCAGCAGCCTTGGACTCTCGAGCGAGCAGTACTTC.

This clone was counted a single time. V gene TRBV27 combines with J gene TRBJ1-6; 7 bases fit TRBD1. J lost 10 bases, V lost 6 bases, and 3 bases had no gene match. CDR1 is MNHEY, CDR2 SMNVEV, per germline (reference sequence). CDR3 length: 12 amino acids. The CDR3 sequence is CASRDRDSPLHF. The CDR3 region has the DNA TGTGCCAGCAGAGACAGGGACTCACCCCTCCACTTT.

The chain links TRBV12-5 to TRBJ2-3; D not resolved. Germline values: CDR1 LGHNT, CDR2 FRNRAP. The CDR3 is 15 residues long. V shed 5 bases and J shed 2 bases, with 14 bases lying between them. The CDR3 spells CASGVFGVTTDTQYF. CDR3 in DNA: TGTGCTAGTGGTGTCTTCGGAGTAACCACAGATACGCAGTATTTT.

This chain joins TRBV27 and TRBJ2-7; D uncertain. This CDR3 is 15 amino acids long. V shed 6 bases and J shed 0 bases, with 15 bases lying between them. In germline, CDR1 is MNHEY, CDR2 SMNVEV (reference sequence). The CDR3 sequence: CASSLVGRHSYEQYF. The CDR3 region has the DNA TGTGCCAGCAGCCTAGTTGGCCGGCACTCCTACGAGCAGTACTTC.

The J gene is TRBJ1-3, the V gene TRBV7-9; 8 nucleotides align to TRBD1. Trimming at V came to 5 bases and at J to 1 base, leaving 4 bases not matched to a gene. The CDR3 is 15 amino acids. Looked up from germline, CDR1 is SEHNR and CDR2 is FQNEAQ (reference sequence). In nucleotides, the CDR3 is TGTGCCAGCAGCCTCAGGGGGCCTTCTGGAAACACCATATATTTT. Residues: CASSLRGPSGNTIYF. The whole variable domain, filled in from reference TRBV7-9 and TRBJ1-3, reads DTGVSQNPRHKITKRGQNVTFRCDPISEHNRLYWYRQTLGQGPEFLTYFQNEAQLEKSRLLSDRFSAERPKGSFSTLEIQRTEQGDSAMYLCASSLRGPSGNTIYFGEGSWLTVV.

This rearrangement joins TRBV4-3 to TRBJ2-7; 16 bases agree with TRBD2. Losses at the gene ends were 4 bases for V and 2 bases for J; bases not matched to a gene: 5. The CDR3 runs 17 residues. Looked up from germline, CDR1 is LGHNA and CDR2 is YSLEER. In DNA form, the CDR3 reads TGCGCCAGCAGCCCGGGACTAGCGGGAGGGATAACCTACGAGCAGTACTTC. It codes for CASSPGLAGGITYEQYF.

The J gene is TRBJ2-1, the V gene TRBV5-6; D perhaps matches TRBD2 (6 bases). CDR1 and CDR2 (germline): SGHDT, YYEEEE. The CDR3 covers 16 residues. The V and J ends lost 4 bases and 3 bases respectively, with 17 bases between them. The CDR3 DNA reads as TGTGCCAGCAGCCCCCAATGGGGAGGAAACTACAATGAGCAGTTCTTC. Encoded protein: CASSPQWGGNYNEQFF.

The CDR3 coding sequence is TGTGCCACCACAGGGGACTTGGGAAAAACAGATACGCAGTATTTT. It is translated as CATTGDLGKTDTQYF. The rearrangement joins TRBV19 to TRBJ2-3; weak D call: TRBD1 (7 bases). The CDR3 runs to 15 residues. In germline, CDR1 is LNHDA, CDR2 SQIVND (reference sequence). V was trimmed by 10 bases and J by 3 bases, leaving 20 bases between them.

The CDR3 DNA is TGCGCCAGCAGTCCCCCATCCTACGAGCAGTACTTC. Amino acids: CASSPPSYEQYF. The V gene is TRBV10-2, the J gene TRBJ2-7, with D unclear. The germline gives CDR1 WSHSY, CDR2 SAAADI. This CDR3 is built from 12 residues. The V end lost 5 bases, the J end lost 1 base, and 6 bases lay between the germline ends.

This clone was seen more than once but under ten times. The genes are TRBV9 and TRBJ2-7; D is unresolved. From germline, CDR1 is SGDLS and CDR2 YYNGEE. The CDR3 extends over 14 amino acids. V lost 0 bases and J 0 bases, leaving 7 bases between the germline ends. The CDR3 here is CASSVDGFSYEQYF. For the CDR3, the DNA is TGTGCCAGCAGCGTAGACGGGTTCTCCTACGAGCAGTACTTC.

The chain uses TRBV7-2 and TRBJ1-1; no clear D. From germline, CDR1 is SGHTA and CDR2 FQGNSA. V lost 2 bases to trimming and J lost 1 base, with 5 bases between them. The CDR3 totals 13 residues. CDR3 residues: CASSLYSNTEAFF. The DNA of the CDR3 is TGTGCCAGCAGCTTATACTCGAACACTGAAGCTTTCTTT.

The chain couples TRBV5-4 to TRBJ1-1, with unresolved D. The CDR3 runs 11 residues. The germline V and J ends were trimmed by 5 bases and 6 bases, with 8 bases remaining between them. CDR1 and CDR2 from the germline V gene are SGHNT and YYREEE (reference sequence). CDR3 residues: CASRRGSEAFF. CDR3 in DNA: TGTGCCAGCAGACGAGGGTCTGAAGCTTTCTTT.

The chain has TRBV19 and TRBJ1-1; 7 nucleotides line up with TRBD1. V was clipped by 1 base and J by 5 bases; unmatched bases: 1. Germline assignment: CDR1 LNHDA and CDR2 SQIVND (reference sequence). CDR3 size: 13 residues. CDR3 coding DNA: TGTGCCAGTAGTATAGGGACAGGTACTGAAGCTTTCTTT. Translated: CASSIGTGTEAFF.

This chain connects TRBV6-6 to TRBJ1-5; a possible D gene is TRBD1 (6 bases). Between the trimmed V and J ends, which lost 6 bases and 5 bases, there was a span of 11 bases. The CDR3 spans 13 residues. CDR1 and CDR2 from the germline V gene are MNHNY and SVGAGI (reference sequence). The CDR3 is CASSGQFDQPQHF. CDR3 sequence (DNA): TGTGCCAGCAGCGGACAGTTCGATCAGCCCCAGCATTTT.

The V gene is TRBV9, the J gene TRBJ2-6, with 12 bases lining up with TRBD2. Trimming removed 4 bases from V and 4 bases from J; junction bases left unmatched: 9. Germline V CDR1 and CDR2: SGDLS, YYNGEE. CDR3 length: 18 amino acids. CDR3 nucleotides: TGTGCCAGCAGCTTAAGACTAGCGGGAGCCGGGGGGGCCAACGTCCTGACTTTC. It codes for CASSLRLAGAGGANVLTF.

The chain couples TRBV18 to TRBJ1-1; D gene unclear. CDR3 length: 15 amino acids. The V and J ends lost 2 bases and 0 bases respectively, with 10 bases between them. Germline V lookup: CDR1 KGHSH, CDR2 LQKENI. This CDR3 is CASSPVHLMNTEAFF. Here the CDR3 DNA reads TGTGCCAGCTCACCAGTACACCTCATGAACACTGAAGCTTTCTTT. Based on the CDR3 plus reference TRBV18 and TRBJ1-1, the full variable domain is NAGVMQNPRHLVRRRGQEARLRCSPMKGHSHVYWYRQLPEEGLKFMVYLQKENIIDESGMPKERFSAEFPKEGPSILRIQQVVRGDSAAYFCASSPVHLMNTEAFFGQGTRLTVV.

The chain employs TRBV5-1 and TRBJ2-7, with D possibly TRBD2 on 6 matching bases. The germline V gene has CDR1 SGHRS and CDR2 YFSETQ. CDR3 length: 13 residues. V lost 5 bases and J 3 bases, leaving 12 bases between the germline ends. The CDR3 DNA reads TGCGCCAGCAGACTAGCAGATAACTACGAGCAGTACTTC. Protein product: CASRLADNYEQYF.

The chain recombines TRBV2 with TRBJ2-2; weak D call: TRBD2 (5 bases). Germline-derived CDR1 and CDR2 are SNHLY and FYNNEI. The CDR3 loop spans 13 amino acids. Trimming left V 2 bases short and J 5 bases short, with 6 bases between. CDR3 sequence (DNA): TGTGCCAGCAGTGAACGGGAAACCGGGGAGCTGTTTTTT. Translation gives CASSERETGELFF.

CDR3 sequence: CASSGQVEKLFF. The CDR3 DNA reads as TGTGCCAGCAGCGGACAGGTTGAAAAACTGTTTTTT. The chain joins TRBV7-8 to TRBJ1-4; 7 nucleotides line up with TRBD1. V lost 5 bases, J lost 7 bases, and 1 base stayed unmatched. This CDR3 region has 12 residues. From germline, CDR1 is SGHVS and CDR2 FQNEAQ. The full variable domain, its missing parts supplied by reference TRBV7-8 and TRBJ1-4, is GAGVSQSPRYKVAKRGQDVALRCDPISGHVSLFWYQQALGQGPEFLTYFQNEAQLDKSGLPSDRFFAERPEGSVSTLKIQRTQQEDSAVYLCASSGQVEKLFFGSGTQLSVL.

This clone was seen at least ten times. In DNA form, the CDR3 reads TGCACCAGCAGCCTACCCGGGACTAGCGCGTACAATGAGCAGTTCTTC. It yields the protein CTSSLPGTSAYNEQFF. The chain carries TRBV1 and TRBJ2-1; TRBD2 is the table's D call, not checked against the DNA. TRBV1 is reported as a pseudogene. The CDR3 sequence is 16 residues long.

On this clone: A read error may produce the germline difference seen at one junction end. V and J are TRBV18 and TRBJ2-7, with a possible D match to TRBD2 (6 bases). This CDR3 spans 15 amino acids. The V gene's germline CDR1 is KGHSH and CDR2 LQKENI. Here the CDR3 reads CASSSPRDFTYEQYF. The CDR3 DNA sequence: TGTGCCAGCTCATCACCCCGGGACTTTACCTACGAGCAGTACTTC.

The chain recombines TRBV4-3 with TRBJ2-3, with D maybe TRBD2 (6 bases). Deletions cut 5 bases from V and 6 bases from J, with 12 bases between. The CDR3 totals 13 residues. CDR1 is LGHNA, CDR2 YSLEER, per germline. The CDR3 reads CASSSRLVDTQYF. The CDR3 nucleotides read TGCGCCAGCAGCTCCAGACTAGTCGATACGCAGTATTTT.

This sequence joins TRBV2 and TRBJ2-5, with no clear D. The end of the DNA fits TRBJ2-7 better, so the J call may be wrong. The CDR3 sequence is 11 residues long. CDR1 is SNHLY and CDR2 is FYNNEI in the germline V gene. The CDR3 protein is CASSEWGEQYF. The CDR3 coding sequence is TGTGCCAGCAGCGAGTGGGGCGAGCAGTACTTC.